This entry describes one TCR beta chain. The antigen is not known. This CDR3 is 14 amino acids long. CDR1 is SGHTA and CDR2 is FQGNSA in the germline V gene. V lost 4 bases, J lost 5 bases, and 7 bases stayed unmatched. Anywhere from 1 to 8 samples came from each patient, spanning pretreatment and on-treatment. The sample belongs to a study of PD-L1 blockade in urothelial cancer. Turning to the study itself: Prior chemotherapy regimens per patient numbered 0 to 3. Among blood samples, the median T cell count was around 140,000. Study-level results: Pretreatment TCR clonality in blood, when below the median, was predictive of better survival.

TCRdb's copy holds only in-frame clones and misses some; the assay was immunoSEQ multiplex PCR. The sample includes more than 50,000 clones, over 70% of them seen just once. This material consisted of PBMCs, taken around atezolizumab (anti-PD-L1) treatment. The V gene is TRBV7-2, the J gene TRBJ1-2, with 7 bases identical to TRBD1. This TCR derives from an older man with urothelial cancer. CDR3: CASSSAGTAYGYTF. CDR3 bases: TGTGCCAGCAGCTCCGCCGGGACAGCTTATGGCTACACCTTC. The full variable domain, its missing parts supplied by reference TRBV7-2 and TRBJ1-2, is GAGVSQSPSNKVTEKGKDVELRCDPISGHTALYWYRQSLGQGLEFLIYFQGNSAPDKSGLPSDRFSAERTGGSVSTLTIQRTQQEDSAVYLCASSSAGTAYGYTFGSGTRLTVV.